This TCR beta chain was recorded in a study of cytomegalovirus exposure and HLA in healthy donors. 13 Jbeta primers and 60 Vbeta primers were used for the PCR. Clones were read by immunoSEQ multiplex PCR, and TCRdb kept only the in-frame ones, dropping some. The repertoire includes 140,000 to 150,000 clones, around three quarters of them detected once, and about 6.9% sits in the top ten. Looked up from germline, CDR1 is MNHEY and CDR2 is SVGAGI. This CDR3 comprises 15 residues. V shed 4 bases and J 5 bases; nucleotides not matched to a gene: 4. The sequenced material came from PBMCs. This TCR derives from a woman aged 35 to 49 in good health and CMV-seropositive. V gene TRBV6-5 combines with J gene TRBJ2-2, with 10 bases fitting TRBD2. The CDR3: CASSSSGGGTGELFF. CDR3 nucleotides: TGTGCCAGCAGTTCTAGCGGGGGAGGGACCGGGGAGCTGTTTTTT.